This TCR beta chain was identified in a study of blood T cells in healthy people across ages. Study-wide findings and caveats: There was no known CMV status for donors, so expanded clonotype changes were possibly confounded. Getting older went along with TCR beta diversity per million T cells dropping roughly linearly. The authors considered diversity estimates from one million T cells to be underestimates.

The use of a sample-barcoded 5' primer and a J-beta primer mix characterized a second PCR of roughly 6 to 11 cycles. TCRdb redid the calling of the 5' RACE reads with MiXCR, one entry per CDR3 protein. The top ten hold approximately 7% of the sample, which has 1,300,000 or so distinct CDR3 sequences, 55% to 75% seen once. There are 16 residues in the CDR3. CDR1 SEHNR and CDR2 FQNEAQ come from the germline V gene (reference sequence). Trimming left V 5 bases short and J 7 bases short, with 22 bases between. Details on this clonotype: The antigen is unknown.

Isolation of PBMCs gave at least 7 million cells per sample. This chain connects TRBV7-9 to TRBJ2-3; the D gene is possibly TRBD2 (8 bases). The sample was blood. The origin of this receptor is a man aged 18 to 35 in good health. CDR3 loop: CASSPRQGGRKYTQYF. CDR3 in DNA: TGTGCCAGCAGCCCCCGACAGGGCGGGAGGAAATATACGCAGTATTTT.